This TCR beta chain was observed in a study of identical twins. General study findings and limits: For cord blood, abundant beta clonotypes had fewer insertions, unlike memory repertoires, which showed none. Cross-sectional statistics, not tracking of the same donors, supported the conclusions.

In germline, CDR1 is DFQATT, CDR2 SNEGSKA (reference sequence). V lost 6 bases to trimming and J lost 0 bases, with 6 bases between them. The CDR3 loop spans 13 amino acids. TCRdb itself ran the 5' RACE reads through MiXCR, one entry per CDR3 protein. The data show approximately 500,000 distinct CDR3 sequences, 20% to 30% seen once. The sample holds a few counts of this clonotype. Its antigen is as yet unknown. These data were likewise used in another study, on T cells expressing NK-cell markers. As that report states: Dominant NKG2C+ clonotype frequencies of 1.0-7.0% of CD8+ T cells were measured in over 5 donors.

The sequence was obtained from a woman younger than 35 in good health. V usage is TRBV20-1 and J usage is TRBJ2-6; D is unclear. The sample taken for sequencing was CD4+ T cells sorted from blood. The CDR3 DNA sequence: TGCAGTGCCCGTTACTCTGGGGCCAACGTCCTGACTTTC. It yields the protein CSARYSGANVLTF.